These 3 T cell receptor beta chains were all obtained from the same sample, sequenced in a study of beta chain features in type 1 diabetes. Investigators reverse transcribed all isolated RNA, so they sequenced expressed TCRB transcripts. Produced via immunoSEQ multiplex PCR; TCRdb's table is partial and in-frame only. In the table there are about 250,000 clones, roughly 15% of which are singletons. Material for sequencing was naive CD4+ T cells from blood. All receptors derive from a woman between 40 and 55 years old in good health.

The chain is built from TRBV6-1 and TRBJ2-1; no clear D gene. CDR1 and CDR2 (germline): MNHNS, SASEGT. The CDR3 is made up of 14 amino acids. Trimming took 6 bases from V and 0 from J, leaving 9 bases between them. In DNA, the CDR3 is TGTGCCAGCAGCAGATACAGCTCCTACAATGAGCAGTTCTTC. This translates into CASSRYSSYNEQFF.

Ten or more counts support this clone. Within the sample, other DNA sequences also encode this same CDR3. The CDR3 DNA is TGTGCCAGCAGCTACAGGGGTACAGATACGCAGTATTTT. It yields the protein CASSYRGTDTQYF. The genes are TRBV7-2 and TRBJ2-3; 7 bases match TRBD1. J was trimmed by 3 bases and V by 4 bases; bases with no gene match: 1. The CDR3 is 13 amino acids. In germline, CDR1 is SGHTA, CDR2 FQGNSA.

This clone has a handful of counts. J is TRBJ2-1 and V is TRBV19, with 11 nucleotides matching TRBD1. CDR3 length: 15 residues. Germline loops: CDR1 LNHDA, CDR2 SQIVND (reference sequence). V dropped 5 bases and J dropped 7; count of bases not matched to a gene: 7. CDR3 loop: CASSLGTGGRNEQFF. The CDR3 DNA is TGTGCCAGTAGTCTCGGGACAGGGGGTAGGAATGAGCAGTTCTTC.